This T cell receptor beta chain was sequenced for a study of blood T cell repertoires in COVID-19. The repertoire was sequenced with immunoSEQ multiplex PCR; TCRdb's copy has only in-frame clones and lacks some. The profile shows some 270,000 clones, 89% of them singletons. Sequencing was performed on peripheral blood. The TCR sequence derives from a woman aged 40 to 55 who had recovered from COVID-19.

The CDR3 DNA follows: TGTGCCAGTAGTATTGCGGTGGAGGAGACCCAGTACTTC. Protein sequence: CASSIAVEETQYF. V is TRBV19 and J is TRBJ2-5; D remains ambiguous. CDR1 LNHDA and CDR2 SQIVND come from the germline V gene (reference sequence). The CDR3 consists of 13 residues. V was clipped by 3 bases and J by 5 bases, with 10 bases between them.